The next 3 T cell receptor beta chains were all read from a single sample in a study of blood T cell repertoires in COVID-19. Generated by immunoSEQ multiplex PCR, the TCRdb table keeps only in-frame clones and is missing some. The sample lists fewer than 500,000 clones, 87% occurring once. Specimen: PBMCs or T cells enriched from blood (not recorded which). The receptors were gathered from a young woman who had recovered from COVID-19.

The chain recombines TRBV3-1 (or the pseudogene TRBV3-2) with TRBJ1-1; D remains ambiguous. There are 14 residues in the CDR3. Germline lookup yields CDR1 LGHDT and CDR2 YNNKEL (reference sequence). Between the trimmed V and J ends, which lost 5 bases and 1 base, there was a span of 11 bases. CDR3 residues: CASSYTRQNTEAFF. The CDR3 nucleotides are TGTGCCAGCAGCTACACTCGACAGAACACTGAAGCTTTCTTT.

J is TRBJ1-4 and V is TRBV29-1; the D gene is possibly TRBD1 (5 bases). From germline, CDR1 is SQVTM and CDR2 ANQGSEA. The CDR3 loop spans 12 amino acids. Trimming took off 7 bases at V and 11 bases at J, with 17 bases between the two ends. The CDR3 here is CSAISGTEKLFF. CDR3 bases: TGCAGCGCCATCTCCGGGACTGAGAAACTGTTTTTT. Complete variable domain (other parts from reference TRBV29-1 and TRBJ1-4): SAVISQKPSRDICQRGTSLTIQCQVDSQVTMMFWYRQQPGQSLTLIATANQGSEATYESGFVIDKFPISRPNLTFSTLTVSNMSPEDSSIYLCSAISGTEKLFFGSGTQLSVL.

This clone was observed a single time. The rearrangement uses TRBV4-2 and TRBJ1-2, with D uncertain. The V end lost 1 base, the J end lost 1 base, and 4 bases lay between the germline ends. The CDR3 sequence is 13 residues long. The germline V gene encodes CDR1 LGHNA and CDR2 YNFKEQ. The CDR3 DNA is TGTGCCAGCAGCCAAGTCATTAACTATGGCTACACCTTC. Translated, it gives CASSQVINYGYTF.